A single sample gave rise to the 9 T cell receptor beta chains below, sequenced in a study of blood T cell repertoires in COVID-19. The assay was immunoSEQ multiplex PCR, and TCRdb's table has in-frame clones only and misses some. The data hold about 430,000 clones, with approximately 90% observed a single time. The source material was peripheral blood. The receptors here all came from a man between 18 and 29 years old with COVID-19, enrolled during active disease.

This chain uses TRBV23-1 with TRBJ2-2; TRBD2 matches 7 bases. TRBV23-1 is identified as an open reading frame with a role that is uncertain. V shed 0 bases and J 1 base; nucleotides not matched to a gene: 2. The CDR3 length is 16 residues. For the CDR3, the DNA is TGCGCCAGCAGTCAATCGGGGGGGAAGAACACCGGGGAGCTGTTTTTT. Translated: CASSQSGGKNTGELFF.

This clone was observed once. The chain carries TRBV28 and TRBJ2-2; TRBD2 agrees at 12 bases. V dropped 6 bases and J dropped 7; count of bases not matched to a gene: 12. Germline CDR1 MDHEN, CDR2 SYDVKM. This CDR3 region has 17 residues. The CDR3 region is CASSSGLAGGPYGELFF. The DNA for the CDR3 is TGTGCCAGCAGCAGCGGGCTAGCGGGAGGGCCTTACGGGGAGCTGTTTTTT.

The V gene is TRBV12-3 or TRBV12-4, the J gene TRBJ1-2; D is undetermined. The V and J ends lost 6 bases and 6 bases respectively, with 8 bases between them. This CDR3 has 11 residues. The CDR3 spells CASSSNHGYTF. The CDR3 bases are TGTGCCAGCAGCTCTAATCATGGCTACACCTTC.

The chain carries TRBV4-1 and TRBJ2-3; D perhaps matches TRBD2 (6 bases). V was clipped by 6 bases and J by 3 bases, with 13 bases between them. CDR3 size: 14 residues. Per the germline V gene, CDR1 is MGHRA and CDR2 is YSYEKL. The DNA of the CDR3 is TGCGCCAGCAGTGGGGGACTGGCAACAGATACGCAGTATTTT. This codes for CASSGGLATDTQYF.

The rearrangement links TRBV4-2 to TRBJ2-7, with a tentative D call TRBD2 (5 bases). CDR3 length: 15 residues. Per the germline V gene, CDR1 is LGHNA and CDR2 is YNFKEQ. V lost 0 bases and J lost 5, with 14 bases in between. CDR3 nucleotides: TGTGCCAGCAGCCAAGATCCAGCGGCGGTCGACGAGCAGTACTTC. Translating it yields CASSQDPAAVDEQYF.

This clone appeared once. V is TRBV2 and J is TRBJ1-3, with D maybe TRBD1 (6 bases). Germline loops: CDR1 SNHLY, CDR2 FYNNEI. The CDR3 runs to 15 residues. V lost 6 bases, J lost 4 bases, and 16 bases lay in between. CDR3 residues: CASRPDSSWGNTIYF. CDR3 nucleotide sequence: TGTGCCAGCAGACCGGACAGCTCGTGGGGAAACACCATATATTTT.

The rearrangement joins TRBV11-2 to TRBJ2-3, with no clear D. The CDR3 loop spans 13 amino acids. V was cut by 5 bases and J by 4 bases, with 10 bases left in between. CDR1 and CDR2 (germline): SGHAT, FQNNGV. The CDR3 sequence: CASSPGVADTQYF. CDR3 in DNA: TGTGCCAGCAGCCCAGGCGTGGCAGATACGCAGTATTTT.

This chain uses TRBV19 with TRBJ1-2, with D possibly matching TRBD1 (6 bases). Germline lookup yields CDR1 LNHDA and CDR2 SQIVND (reference sequence). The CDR3 runs 15 residues. Trimming stripped 4 bases from V and 5 bases from J, with 17 bases between. CDR3 sequence reads: CASSKGDRLHYGYTF. CDR3 coding DNA: TGTGCCAGTAGTAAGGGAGACAGGCTTCATTATGGCTACACCTTC.

A few counts support this clone. The chain is built from TRBV2 and TRBJ2-7, with D uncertain. The germline V and J ends were trimmed by 3 bases and 4 bases, with 7 bases remaining between them. Germline V lookup: CDR1 SNHLY, CDR2 FYNNEI. This CDR3 is 12 amino acids long. The chain's CDR3 is CASSDYPYEQYF. The CDR3 DNA reads TGTGCCAGCAGTGACTATCCTTACGAGCAGTACTTC.